The sequence of this T cell receptor (beta chain) was determined in a study of monozygotic twins with inflammatory bowel disease. Overall study results and limits: Part of the variability in patient repertoires may have come from differing immunosuppressive treatments. The co-twins with IBD showed lower TCRbeta diversity (inverse Simpson) than their healthy siblings.

For this clonotype: Its antigen is not known.

Donors each gave over 2 ml of blood. Eight separate reactions per sample yielded the cDNA. TCRdb reprocessed the 5' RACE reads, with one entry per CDR3 protein and no DNA. The sample includes approximately 380,000 distinct CDR3 sequences. The CDR3 totals 14 residues. CDR1 and CDR2 from the germline V gene are MNHNS and SASEGT. This chain links TRBV6-1 with TRBJ1-4. The TCR originated in a human donor with ulcerative colitis or Crohn's disease, or a healthy co-twin of an affected twin (not recorded which). Input material: blood. The CDR3 protein is CASRRTELNEKLFF.